These 21 T cell receptor beta chains share one sample of origin, sequenced in a study of T cell repertoires in ileal Crohn's disease. Sequencing used immunoSEQ multiplex PCR; TCRdb keeps in-frame clones, though not all of them. In the table there are about 14,000 clones, over 80% of which are singletons. The sequenced sample was ileal tissue. The source is an adult with Crohn's disease.

The chain couples TRBV29-1 to TRBJ2-7; a possible D gene is TRBD2 (5 bases). CDR3 length: 11 residues. The ends were cut back, 7 bases at V and 1 base at J, with 8 bases in the middle. The germline gives CDR1 SQVTM, CDR2 ANQGSEA. CDR3 residues: CSAEVSYEQYF. The CDR3 DNA reads TGCAGCGCGGAGGTTTCCTACGAGCAGTACTTC.

V is TRBV7-3 and J is TRBJ2-2; 12 bases are shared with TRBD1. Germline-derived CDR1 and CDR2 are SGHTA and FQGTGA. The V and J ends lost 1 base and 7 bases, in that order; junction bases with no gene match: 7. The CDR3 runs to 17 residues. The DNA for the CDR3 is TGTGCCAGCAGCTTAAGGGGACAGGGGGCGAATGGCGGGGAGCTGTTTTTT. Its protein is CASSLRGQGANGGELFF.

The V call is TRBV6-1, the J call TRBJ2-3, with D possibly being TRBD1 (6 bases). Germline CDR1 MNHNS, CDR2 SASEGT. With 2 bases removed from V and 2 bases from J, the gap between germline ends came to 17 bases. The CDR3 totals 17 residues. The CDR3 DNA reads TGTGCCAGCAGTGAATCAGCAGGACAGCTAAACACAGATACGCAGTATTTT. This encodes CASSESAGQLNTDTQYF.

This clone has more than one count but fewer than ten. This chain links TRBV2 with TRBJ2-7, with 10 bases lining up with TRBD1. The J segment lost 5 bases and the V segment lost 3 bases, leaving 4 bases of the junction unmatched. The germline V gene encodes CDR1 SNHLY and CDR2 FYNNEI. The CDR3 totals 14 residues. The DNA for the CDR3 is TGTGCCAGCAGTGACGACAGGGGGCTCCACGAGCAGTACTTC. It yields the protein CASSDDRGLHEQYF.

The V and J genes are TRBV11-2 and TRBJ2-7; maybe TRBD1 (6 bases). V dropped 4 bases and J dropped 2 bases, with 12 bases sitting between them. Germline V gene sequence: CDR1 SGHAT, CDR2 FQNNGV. This CDR3 has 14 residues. CDR3 bases: TGTGCCAGCAGCTCTCAGGGGAACCCCTACGAGCAGTACTTC. Residues: CASSSQGNPYEQYF.

The chain combines TRBV27 with TRBJ1-2; TRBD1 might be the D (6 bases). Between the trimmed V and J ends, which lost 3 bases and 8 bases, there was a span of 16 bases. The V gene's germline CDR1 is MNHEY and CDR2 SMNVEV (reference sequence). The CDR3 runs to 14 residues. The CDR3 bases are TGTGCCAGCAGTTTCCGACAGGCGGCGGAGGGCTACACCTTC. Encoded protein: CASSFRQAAEGYTF.

This clone showed up just a few times. The rearrangement joins TRBV15 to TRBJ2-5; 8 bases agree with TRBD2. Per the germline V gene, CDR1 is LNHNV and CDR2 is YYDKDF (reference sequence). The CDR3 runs to 17 residues. V dropped 3 bases and J dropped 1; count of bases not matched to a gene: 10. CDR3 amino acids: CATSSRGAAGAQETQYF. In DNA form, the CDR3 reads TGTGCCACCAGCAGTAGAGGTGCAGCGGGGGCCCAAGAGACCCAGTACTTC.

This chain connects TRBV4-1 to TRBJ2-7; D is perhaps TRBD2 (6 bases). The V end was cut by 0 bases, the J end by 2 bases, with 14 bases between. The germline V gene encodes CDR1 MGHRA and CDR2 YSYEKL. This CDR3 is 16 amino acids long. The DNA of the CDR3 is TGCGCCAGCAGCCAAGAAGTAGTAGGGAGGCCCTACGAGCAGTACTTC. Translating gives CASSQEVVGRPYEQYF.

This chain links TRBV6-1 with TRBJ2-3; D not certain. From germline, CDR1 is MNHNS and CDR2 SASEGT. This CDR3 is 12 amino acids long. Trimming cost V 3 bases and J 5 bases, with 6 bases left between them. CDR3 in amino acids: CASSDQVDTQYF. CDR3 bases: TGTGCCAGCAGTGATCAGGTAGATACGCAGTATTTT.

V usage is TRBV5-4 and J usage is TRBJ2-4; D unclear. Germline V gives CDR1 SGHNT, CDR2 YYREEE (reference sequence). This CDR3 has 14 amino acids. Trimming stripped 6 bases from V and 0 bases from J, with 10 bases between. This CDR3 reads CASTADLAKNIQYF. The CDR3 DNA is TGTGCCAGCACCGCGGATCTAGCCAAAAACATTCAGTACTTC.

The CDR3 loop reads CASSSNSGVAKNIQYF. The CDR3 nucleotides read TGTGCCAGCAGCTCAAACTCAGGGGTAGCCAAAAACATTCAGTACTTC. This chain connects TRBV13 to TRBJ2-4; a possible D gene is TRBD1 (6 bases). The germline V and J ends were trimmed by 4 bases and 0 bases, with 13 bases remaining between them. Germline CDR1 PRHDT, CDR2 FYEKMQ (reference sequence). This CDR3 has 16 amino acids.

The rearrangement joins TRBV5-1 to TRBJ2-4, with TRBD2 identical over 8 bases. The germline CDR1 and CDR2 sequences are SGHRS and YFSETQ. Germline trimming cut 5 bases from V and 3 bases from J; bases unmatched to any gene: 7. The CDR3 extends over 15 amino acids. The CDR3 DNA reads TGCGCCAGCAGTCCGGGGGGGGTGAACAAAAACATTCAGTACTTC. Translating gives CASSPGGVNKNIQYF.

This chain joins TRBV14 and TRBJ2-7, with TRBD2 as a possible D gene (6 bases). V was pared by 1 base and J by 2 bases, with 9 bases between. The CDR3 runs to 14 residues. Germline CDR1 reads SGHDN; CDR2 reads FVKESK. CDR3 in DNA: TGTGCCAGCAGCCAAGTTGGCGGGACCTACGAGCAGTACTTC. It is translated as CASSQVGGTYEQYF.

CDR3 nucleotide sequence: TGTGCCAGCAGCTTCTTCAATCAGCCCCAGCATTTT. Protein sequence: CASSFFNQPQHF. The chain is built from TRBV5-6 and TRBJ1-5; D not resolved. The CDR3 sequence is 12 residues long. Germline CDR1 SGHDT, CDR2 YYEEEE. Trimming pared 2 bases from V and 3 bases from J, leaving 3 bases between.

The chain links TRBV7-3 to TRBJ2-1; the D is unclear. The CDR3 length is 15 residues. Germline assignment: CDR1 SGHTA and CDR2 FQGTGA. V shed 2 bases and J shed 0 bases, with 8 bases lying between them. The CDR3: CASSLFPSSYNEQFF. The CDR3 DNA sequence: TGTGCCAGCAGCTTATTTCCGAGCTCCTACAATGAGCAGTTCTTC.

Worth noting for this clone: The DNA is left out, because the CDR3 cannot be placed on it with certainty; the CDR3 is given as TCRdb lists it. The chain joins TRBV6-1 to TRBJ2-1; the table names TRBD2, a call not compared with the DNA. Per germline, CDR1 MNHNS and CDR2 SASEGT. The CDR3 is made up of 17 amino acids, end residues included. CDR3: CASSGAPLWGTGTSIIF.

The gene calls are TRBV7-3 and TRBJ2-2, with TRBD2 identical over 10 bases. J lost 6 bases, V lost 4 bases, and 5 bases had no gene match. This CDR3 is 15 amino acids long. Germline V gene data show CDR1 as SGHTA and CDR2 as FQGTGA. CDR3 in DNA: TGTGCCAGCAGCTCAGCGGGAGGGCCTTCCGGGGAGCTGTTTTTT. It translates to CASSSAGGPSGELFF.

The J gene is TRBJ2-3, the V gene TRBV10-2; 11 bases line up with TRBD2. Losses at the gene ends were 7 bases for V and 5 bases for J; bases not matched to a gene: 5. Germline CDR1 WSHSY, CDR2 SAAADI. The CDR3 length is 14 residues. In nucleotides, the CDR3 is TGCGCCAGCACTAGAGGGACTAGCGGAGATACGCAGTATTTT. This codes for CASTRGTSGDTQYF.

The V call is TRBV5-1, the J call TRBJ1-4; D gene unclear. Germline V gene data show CDR1 as SGHRS and CDR2 as YFSETQ. This CDR3 contains 16 residues. V dropped 4 bases and J dropped 4 bases, with 17 bases sitting between them. The CDR3 region has the DNA TGCGCCAGCAGCCCAGGAGGGTCAGGCGTTAATGAAAAACTGTTTTTT. Residues: CASSPGGSGVNEKLFF. Combining the CDR3 with reference TRBV5-1 and TRBJ1-4 gives the whole variable domain KAGVTQTPRYLIKTRGQQVTLSCSPISGHRSVSWYQQTPGQGLQFLFEYFSETQRNKGNFPGRFSGRQFSNSRSEMNVSTLELGDSALYLCASSPGGSGVNEKLFFGSGTQLSVL.

This clone has a single count. The gene calls are TRBV14 and TRBJ1-3; D remains ambiguous. V lost 2 bases, J lost 4 bases, and 18 bases lay in between. Germline V gene sequence: CDR1 SGHDN, CDR2 FVKESK. The CDR3 sequence is 17 residues long. CDR3 region: CASSQLKLMQRGNTIYF. DNA of the CDR3: TGTGCCAGCAGCCAATTAAAACTAATGCAAAGGGGAAACACCATATATTTT.

The chain links TRBV30 to TRBJ2-5; maybe TRBD2 (6 bases). Germline V gene data show CDR1 as GTSNPN and CDR2 as SVGIG (reference sequence). The germline V and J ends were trimmed by 0 bases and 10 bases, with 18 bases remaining between them. The CDR3 is 14 residues long. CDR3 residues: CAWSVGSGRGIQYF. CDR3 nucleotide sequence: TGTGCCTGGAGTGTAGGGTCTGGCCGGGGGATCCAGTACTTC.